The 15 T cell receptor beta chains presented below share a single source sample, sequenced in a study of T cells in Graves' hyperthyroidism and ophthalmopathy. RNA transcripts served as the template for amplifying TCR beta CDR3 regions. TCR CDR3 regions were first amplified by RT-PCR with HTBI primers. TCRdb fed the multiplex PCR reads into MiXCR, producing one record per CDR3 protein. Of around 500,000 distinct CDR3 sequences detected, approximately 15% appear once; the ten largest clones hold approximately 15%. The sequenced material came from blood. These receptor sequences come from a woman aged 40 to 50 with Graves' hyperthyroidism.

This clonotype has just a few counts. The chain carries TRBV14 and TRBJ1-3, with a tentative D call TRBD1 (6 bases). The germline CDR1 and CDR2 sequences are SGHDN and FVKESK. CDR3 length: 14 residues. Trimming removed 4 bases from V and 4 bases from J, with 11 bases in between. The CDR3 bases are TGTGCCAGCAGCCGATGGGGGACAGGAAACACCATATATTTT. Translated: CASSRWGTGNTIYF.

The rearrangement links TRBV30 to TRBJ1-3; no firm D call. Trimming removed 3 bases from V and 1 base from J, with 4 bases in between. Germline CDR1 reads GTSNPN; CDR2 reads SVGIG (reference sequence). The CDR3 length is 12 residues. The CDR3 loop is CAWRNSGNTIYF. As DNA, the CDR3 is TGTGCCTGGAGGAATTCTGGAAACACCATATATTTT. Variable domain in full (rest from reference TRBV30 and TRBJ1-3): SQTIHQWPATLVQPVGSPLSLECTVEGTSNPNLYWYRQAAGRGLQLLFYSVGIGQISSEVPQNLSASRPQDRQFILSSKKLLLSDSGFYLCAWRNSGNTIYFGEGSWLTVV.

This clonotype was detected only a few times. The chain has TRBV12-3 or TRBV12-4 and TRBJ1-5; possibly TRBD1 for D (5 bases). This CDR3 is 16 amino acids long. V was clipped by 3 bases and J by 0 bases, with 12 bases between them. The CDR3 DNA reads TGTGCCAGCAGTTTTACGGGGACTGGTAGCAATCAGCCCCAGCATTTT. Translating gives CASSFTGTGSNQPQHF.

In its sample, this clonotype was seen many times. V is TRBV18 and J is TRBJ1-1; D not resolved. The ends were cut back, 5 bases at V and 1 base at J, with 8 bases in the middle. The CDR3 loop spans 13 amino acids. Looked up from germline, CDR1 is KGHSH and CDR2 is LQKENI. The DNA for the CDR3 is TGTGCCAGCTCATCAGGTGCGAACACTGAAGCTTTCTTT. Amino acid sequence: CASSSGANTEAFF.

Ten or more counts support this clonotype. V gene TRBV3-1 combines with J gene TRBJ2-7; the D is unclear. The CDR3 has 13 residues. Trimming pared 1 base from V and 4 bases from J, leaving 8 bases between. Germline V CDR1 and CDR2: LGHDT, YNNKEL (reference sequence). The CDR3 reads CASSQVDGYEQYF. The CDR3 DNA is TGTGCCAGCAGCCAAGTCGACGGATACGAGCAGTACTTC.

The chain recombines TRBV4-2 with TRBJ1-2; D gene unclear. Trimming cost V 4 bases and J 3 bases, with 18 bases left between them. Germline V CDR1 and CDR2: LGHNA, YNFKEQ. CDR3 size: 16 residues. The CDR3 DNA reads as TGTGCCAGCAGCCTGGAAAGAGTGGATCTGTACTATGGCTACACCTTC. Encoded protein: CASSLERVDLYYGYTF.

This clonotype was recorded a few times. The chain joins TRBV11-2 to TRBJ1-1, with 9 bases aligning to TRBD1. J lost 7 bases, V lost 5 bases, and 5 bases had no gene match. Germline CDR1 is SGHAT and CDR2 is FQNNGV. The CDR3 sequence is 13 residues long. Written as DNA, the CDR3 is TGTGCCAGCAGCCCCGACAGGGGGTTTGAAGCTTTCTTT. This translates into CASSPDRGFEAFF.

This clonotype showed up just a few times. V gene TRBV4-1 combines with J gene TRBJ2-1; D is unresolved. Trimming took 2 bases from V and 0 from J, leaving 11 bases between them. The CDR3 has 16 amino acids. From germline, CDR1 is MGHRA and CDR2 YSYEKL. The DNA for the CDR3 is TGCGCCAGCAGCCAAATGGGTCGACCCTCCTACAATGAGCAGTTCTTC. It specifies CASSQMGRPSYNEQFF.

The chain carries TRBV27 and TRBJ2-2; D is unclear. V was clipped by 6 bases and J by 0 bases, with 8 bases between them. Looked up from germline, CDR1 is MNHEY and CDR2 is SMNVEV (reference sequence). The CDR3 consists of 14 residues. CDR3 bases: TGTGCCAGCAGGACACTCACGAACACCGGGGAGCTGTTTTTT. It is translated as CASRTLTNTGELFF.

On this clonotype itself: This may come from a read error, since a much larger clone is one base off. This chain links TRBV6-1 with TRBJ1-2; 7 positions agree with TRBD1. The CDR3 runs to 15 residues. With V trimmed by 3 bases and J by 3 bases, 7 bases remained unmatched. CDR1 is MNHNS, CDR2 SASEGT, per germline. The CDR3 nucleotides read TGTGCCAGCAGTGACCCGACAGGGTCCGACTATGGCTACACCTTC. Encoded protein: CASSDPTGSDYGYTF.

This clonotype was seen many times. The CDR3 DNA reads as TGTACCTCGGGCCTCTCGAATTCACCCCTCCACTTT. Its translation: CTSGLSNSPLHF. The chain carries TRBV6-1 and TRBJ1-6; no clear D gene. This CDR3 is built from 12 residues. Germline CDR1 MNHNS, CDR2 SASEGT.

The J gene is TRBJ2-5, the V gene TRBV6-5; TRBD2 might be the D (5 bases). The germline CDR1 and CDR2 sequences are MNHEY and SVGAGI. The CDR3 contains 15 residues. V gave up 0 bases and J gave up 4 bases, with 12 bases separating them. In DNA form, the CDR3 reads TGTGCCAGCAGTTACTCTGATAGGGAGCGAGAGACCCAGTACTTC. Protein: CASSYSDRERETQYF.

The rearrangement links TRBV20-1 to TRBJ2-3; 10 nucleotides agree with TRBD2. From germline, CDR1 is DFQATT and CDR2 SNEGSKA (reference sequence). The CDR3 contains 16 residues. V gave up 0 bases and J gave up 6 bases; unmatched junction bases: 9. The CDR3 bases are TGCAGTGCTAGAGATTTTGCTAGCGGGAGTTTGGATACGCAGTATTTT. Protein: CSARDFASGSLDTQYF.

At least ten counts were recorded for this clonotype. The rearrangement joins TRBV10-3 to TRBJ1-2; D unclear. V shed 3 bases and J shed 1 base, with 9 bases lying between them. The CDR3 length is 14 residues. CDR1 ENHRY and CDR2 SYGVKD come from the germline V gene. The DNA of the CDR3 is TGTGCCATCAGTGAACGGGAAAATAACTATGGCTACACCTTC. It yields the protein CAISERENNYGYTF.

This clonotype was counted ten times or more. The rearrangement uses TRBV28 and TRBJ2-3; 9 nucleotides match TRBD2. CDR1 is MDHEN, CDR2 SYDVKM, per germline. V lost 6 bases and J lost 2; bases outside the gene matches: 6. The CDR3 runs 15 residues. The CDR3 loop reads CASSRTSDNTDTQYF. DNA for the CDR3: TGTGCCAGCAGCCGGACTAGCGACAACACAGATACGCAGTATTTT.